The rows below give T cell receptor beta chains drawn from one sample of a study of CD8 T cells in Susac syndrome. TCRdb ran MiXCR on the immunoSEQ multiplex PCR reads and lists one entry per CDR3 protein. Of about 280,000 distinct CDR3 sequences detected, about 85% appear once; the ten largest clones hold around 0.11%. Sequencing was carried out using CD8+ T cells from PBMCs. These receptors all come from a human donor with multiple sclerosis. CDR3s include the opening cysteine and the closing phenylalanine or tryptophan. A D gene is named only where the DNA matches it firmly. Clone size is shown for a subset of rows, as once, few, many or a class of expanded clone.

TRBJ2-7,TRBV7-8,TRBD1,-,TGTGCCAGCAGCTCTGTCGACAGGGCTGGCGAGCAGTACTTC,CASSSVDRAGEQYF
TRBJ1-6,TRBV12-3/TRBV12-4,-,-,TGTGCCAGCAGTTTTGAGGGGTCTTCACCCCTCCACTTT,CASSFEGSSPLHF
TRBJ2-2,TRBV2,-,-,TGTGCCAGCAGTGAGGGGACGGAAGTCACCGGGGAGCTGTTTTTT,CASSEGTEVTGELFF
TRBJ2-7,TRBV9,-,-,TGTGCCAGCAGCGTAGGGTTCGGCGAGCAGTACTTC,CASSVGFGEQYF
TRBJ2-3,TRBV27,TRBD2,-,TGTGCCAGCTCACCGGGGGGGGTTAATTTGGGAGATACGCAGTATTTT,CASSPGGVNLGDTQYF
TRBJ1-1,TRBV11-2,-,-,TGTGCCAGCAGCTTAGAGGTGGGGGGCACTGAAGCTTTCTTT,CASSLEVGGTEAFF
TRBJ2-1,TRBV29-1,TRBD2,-,TGCAGCGTTGAAGGAGGACTAGCGGGTCACAATGAGCAGTTCTTC,CSVEGGLAGHNEQFF
TRBJ2-1,TRBV20-1,TRBD2,once,TGCAGTGCTAGAGGTCACCCGGGACTAGCGGGCGACAATGAGCAGTTCTTC,CSARGHPGLAGDNEQFF
TRBJ2-2,TRBV19,TRBD2,-,TGTGCCAGTAGTCGAAGCGGGAGTCACGGGGAGCTGTTTTTT,CASSRSGSHGELFF
TRBJ1-2,TRBV27,-,once,TGTGCCAGCAAAGGACAACTTAACTATGGCTACACCTTC,CASKGQLNYGYTF
TRBJ1-2,TRBV13,-,-,TGTGCCAGCAGCTTAGGTGAGACGGCCTATGGCTACACCTTC,CASSLGETAYGYTF
TRBJ2-1,TRBV12-3/TRBV12-4,-,-,TGTGCCAGCGCCCCAGGCGGGCGCCATGAGCAGTTCTTC,CASAPGGRHEQFF
TRBJ2-1,TRBV7-6,-,few,TGTGCTAGCAGCCCCACCCGGGCTGAAGCTCAGCAGTTCTTC,CASSPTRAEAQQFF
TRBJ1-5,TRBV6-1,-,-,TGTGCCAGCAGTGAAGGGGGGGGAGGCAATCAGCCCCAGCATTTT,CASSEGGGGNQPQHF
TRBJ1-2,TRBV25-1,-,-,TGTGCCTACGCGGGGGCGGATGGCTACACCTTC,CAYAGADGYTF
TRBJ2-3,TRBV9,-,-,TGTGCCAGCAGCCCGACCCTAGTAATCACAGATACGCAGTATTTT,CASSPTLVITDTQYF
TRBJ2-1,TRBV7-9,TRBD2,-,TGTGCCAGCAGCTTAGGGGGCGGGAGTTCTCGCAATGAGCAGTTCTTC,CASSLGGGSSRNEQFF
TRBJ2-3,TRBV9,-,-,TGTGCCAGCAGCGTAGCAGATACGCAGTATTTT,CASSVADTQYF
TRBJ1-2,TRBV3-1,TRBD1,-,TGTGCCAGCAGCCAAGATGGGGCGCCTTGGACAGGGTTTTACTATGGCTACACCTTC,CASSQDGAPWTGFYYGYTF
TRBJ1-2,TRBV12-3/TRBV12-4,-,-,TGTGCCAGCAGTTTCGCTCGCCAGCCGCGGTATGGCTACACCTTC,CASSFARQPRYGYTF
TRBJ1-5,TRBV7-9,-,-,TGTGCCAGCAGCCTCCGTTGGGGGCAGGCCCAGCATTTT,CASSLRWGQAQHF
TRBJ2-5,TRBV6-1,TRBD2,-,TGTGCCAGCAGTGGTCAGAATGGGAGGGCCGAGACCCAGTACTTC,CASSGQNGRAETQYF
TRBJ2-1,TRBV9,-,-,TGTGCCAGCAGCGTAGACCAGGGGGGCTACAATGAGCAGTTCTTC,CASSVDQGGYNEQFF
TRBJ2-2,TRBV6-5,TRBD1,-,TGTGCCAGCGCCTGGGACAGGGACACCGGGGAGCTGTTTTTT,CASAWDRDTGELFF
TRBJ2-2,TRBV14,-,-,TGTGCCAGCAGCCGGGACTTGGGGGCCGGGGAGCTGTTTTTT,CASSRDLGAGELFF
TRBJ1-2,TRBV28,-,-,TGTGCCAGCAGCCCATCCGGCGCCCTTTATGGCTACACCTTC,CASSPSGALYGYTF
TRBJ2-3,TRBV5-1,-,few,TGCGCCAGCAGCCCGGCAGGGACAGATACGCAGTATTTT,CASSPAGTDTQYF
TRBJ1-1,TRBV27,-,-,TGTGCCAGCAGTTTAACCGGGAGGTACACTGAAGCTTTCTTT,CASSLTGRYTEAFF
TRBJ2-7,TRBV27,-,few,TGTGCCAGCAGTTCAGCCACCTACGAGCAGTACTTC,CASSSATYEQYF
TRBJ2-7,TRBV28,TRBD2,-,TGTGCCAGCACCCTTAGCGGGAGGGCCTTCGAGCAGTACTTC,CASTLSGRAFEQYF
TRBJ2-5,TRBV27,TRBD2,once,TGTGCCAGCAGTTTGGGCGGGAGCAGCCAAGAGACCCAGTACTTC,CASSLGGSSQETQYF
TRBJ1-1,TRBV27,-,few,TGTGCCAGCAGTTTGACCCCGAACACTGAAGCTTTCTTT,CASSLTPNTEAFF
TRBJ1-4,TRBV6-5,-,once,TGTGCCAGCAGTTATACAGGGATCAATGAAAAACTGTTTTTT,CASSYTGINEKLFF
TRBJ2-2,TRBV27,-,-,TGTGCCAGCAAGGCTACCGGGGAGCTGTTTTTT,CASKATGELFF
TRBJ2-7,TRBV12-3/TRBV12-4,-,few,TGTGCCAGCCGAGGACAGACCTACGAGCAGTACTTC,CASRGQTYEQYF
TRBJ1-1,TRBV6-1,-,once,TGTGCCAGCAAGAAGAACACTGAAGCTTTCTTT,CASKKNTEAFF
TRBJ2-1,TRBV30,-,-,TGTGCCTGGAGTGTACTGGCAGAAAGCGATGAGCAGTTCTTC,CAWSVLAESDEQFF
TRBJ2-7,TRBV9,-,-,TGTGCCAGCAGCGTAGCGGCCAACCGGGGATACGAGCAGTACTTC,CASSVAANRGYEQYF
TRBJ2-7,TRBV7-9,-,-,TGTGCCAGCGGCTCGGCGTGGGGGTACGAGCAGTACTTC,CASGSAWGYEQYF
TRBJ2-1,TRBV24-1,TRBD1,-,TGTGCCACCAGTGATTATGCCGACAGGGTTGACTACAATGAGCAGTTCTTC,CATSDYADRVDYNEQFF
TRBJ2-1,TRBV7-9,TRBD2,-,TGTGCCAGCAGCTTGGCCGGAGCGGGGAGCTCCTACAATGAGCAGTTCTTC,CASSLAGAGSSYNEQFF
TRBJ1-5,TRBV19,-,-,TGTGCCAGTAGCACCAGGGATCCTCAACAGCCCCAGCATTTT,CASSTRDPQQPQHF
TRBJ2-5,TRBV10-3,-,-,TGTGCCATCAGAGGGGGATGGACCCACCAAGAGACCCAGTACTTC,CAIRGGWTHQETQYF
TRBJ1-5,TRBV27,TRBD1,-,TGTGCCAGCAGTCCAACAGGGGAGAATCAGCCCCAGCATTTT,CASSPTGENQPQHF
TRBJ2-1,TRBV7-9,-,-,TGTGCCAGCAGCTTAGTGCTAATCGATGAGCAGTTCTTC,CASSLVLIDEQFF